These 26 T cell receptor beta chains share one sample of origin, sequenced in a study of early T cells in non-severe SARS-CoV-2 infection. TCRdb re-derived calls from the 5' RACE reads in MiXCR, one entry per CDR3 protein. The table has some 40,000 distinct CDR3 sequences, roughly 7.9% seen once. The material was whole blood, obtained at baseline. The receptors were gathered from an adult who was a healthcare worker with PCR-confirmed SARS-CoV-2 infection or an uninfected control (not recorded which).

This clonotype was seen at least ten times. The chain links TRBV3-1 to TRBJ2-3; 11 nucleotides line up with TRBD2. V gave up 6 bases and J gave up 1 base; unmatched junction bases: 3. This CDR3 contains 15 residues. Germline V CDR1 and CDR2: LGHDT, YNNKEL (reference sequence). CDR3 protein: CASSPGLAGTDTQYF. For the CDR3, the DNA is TGTGCCAGCAGTCCGGGACTAGCGGGCACAGATACGCAGTATTTT.

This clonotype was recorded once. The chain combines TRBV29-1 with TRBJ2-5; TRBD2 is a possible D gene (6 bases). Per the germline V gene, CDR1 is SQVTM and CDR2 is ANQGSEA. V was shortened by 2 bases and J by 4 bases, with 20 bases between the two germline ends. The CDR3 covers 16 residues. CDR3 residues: CSVERPTLAVGETQYF. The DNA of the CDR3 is TGCAGCGTTGAACGGCCAACTTTAGCGGTCGGAGAGACCCAGTACTTC. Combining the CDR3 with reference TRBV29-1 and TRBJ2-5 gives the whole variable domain SAVISQKPSRDICQRGTSLTIQCQVDSQVTMMFWYRQQPGQSLTLIATANQGSEATYESGFVIDKFPISRPNLTFSTLTVSNMSPEDSSIYLCSVERPTLAVGETQYFGPGTRLLVL.

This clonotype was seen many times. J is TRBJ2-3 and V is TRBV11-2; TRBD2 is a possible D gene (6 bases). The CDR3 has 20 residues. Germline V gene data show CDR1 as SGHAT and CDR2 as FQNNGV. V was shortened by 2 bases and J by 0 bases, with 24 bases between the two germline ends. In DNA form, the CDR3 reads TGTGCCAGCAGCTTAAACTTATTGGGTTTGGCGGGGAGTAGCACAGATACGCAGTATTTT. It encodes CASSLNLLGLAGSSTDTQYF. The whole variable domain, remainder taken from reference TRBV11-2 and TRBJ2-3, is EAGVAQSPRYKIIEKRQSVAFWCNPISGHATLYWYQQILGQGPKLLIQFQNNGVVDDSQLPKDRFSAERLKGVDSTLKIQPAKLEDSAVYLCASSLNLLGLAGSSTDTQYFGPGTRLTVL.

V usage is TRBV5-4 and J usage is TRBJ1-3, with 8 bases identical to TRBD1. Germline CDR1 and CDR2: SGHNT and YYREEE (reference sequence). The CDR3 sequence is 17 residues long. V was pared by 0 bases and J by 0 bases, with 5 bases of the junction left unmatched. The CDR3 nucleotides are TGTGCCAGCAGCTTGGGAGGGACAGGCATCTCTGGAAACACCATATATTTT. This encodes CASSLGGTGISGNTIYF.

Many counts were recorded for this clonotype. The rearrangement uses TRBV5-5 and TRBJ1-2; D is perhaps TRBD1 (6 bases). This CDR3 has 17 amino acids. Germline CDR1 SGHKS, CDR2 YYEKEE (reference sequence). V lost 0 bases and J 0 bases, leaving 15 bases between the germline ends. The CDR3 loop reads CASSLGTGMGPNYGYTF. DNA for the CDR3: TGTGCCAGCAGCTTGGGCACAGGGATGGGCCCTAACTATGGCTACACCTTC.

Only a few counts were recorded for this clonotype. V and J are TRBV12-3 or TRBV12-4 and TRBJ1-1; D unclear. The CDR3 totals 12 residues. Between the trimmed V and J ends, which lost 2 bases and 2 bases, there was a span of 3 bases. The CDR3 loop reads CASSLPNTEAFF. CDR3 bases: TGTGCCAGCAGTTTACCCAACACTGAAGCTTTCTTT.

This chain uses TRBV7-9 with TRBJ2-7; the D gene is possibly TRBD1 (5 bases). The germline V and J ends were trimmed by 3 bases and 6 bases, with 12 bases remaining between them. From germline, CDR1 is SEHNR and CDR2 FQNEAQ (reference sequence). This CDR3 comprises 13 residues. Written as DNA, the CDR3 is TGTGCCAGCAGCTTGACCGACAGAGGCGAGCAGTACTTC. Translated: CASSLTDRGEQYF.

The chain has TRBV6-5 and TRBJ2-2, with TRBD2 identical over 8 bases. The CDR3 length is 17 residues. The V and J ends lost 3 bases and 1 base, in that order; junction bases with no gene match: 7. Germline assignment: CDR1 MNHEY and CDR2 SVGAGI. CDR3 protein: CASSYKRGKLNTGELFF. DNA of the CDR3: TGTGCCAGCAGTTATAAGCGGGGGAAACTGAACACCGGGGAGCTGTTTTTT.

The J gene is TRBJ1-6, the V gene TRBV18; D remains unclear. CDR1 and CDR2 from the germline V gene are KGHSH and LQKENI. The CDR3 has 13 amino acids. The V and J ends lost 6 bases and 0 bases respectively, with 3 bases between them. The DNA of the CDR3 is TGTGCCAGCTCGAGCTCCTATAATTCACCCCTCCACTTT. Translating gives CASSSSYNSPLHF.

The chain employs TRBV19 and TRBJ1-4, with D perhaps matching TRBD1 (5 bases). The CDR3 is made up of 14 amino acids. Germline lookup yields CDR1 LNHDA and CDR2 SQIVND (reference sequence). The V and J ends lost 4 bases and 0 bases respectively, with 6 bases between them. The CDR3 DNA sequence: TGTGCCAGTAGTAAGACAGCAACTAATGAAAAACTGTTTTTT. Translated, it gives CASSKTATNEKLFF.

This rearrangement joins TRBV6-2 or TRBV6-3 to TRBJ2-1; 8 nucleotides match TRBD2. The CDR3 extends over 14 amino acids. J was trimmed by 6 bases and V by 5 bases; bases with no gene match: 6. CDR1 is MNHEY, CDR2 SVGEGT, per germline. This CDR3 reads CASSRPAGGNEQFF. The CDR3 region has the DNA TGTGCCAGCAGTCGCCCCGCGGGGGGCAATGAGCAGTTCTTC.

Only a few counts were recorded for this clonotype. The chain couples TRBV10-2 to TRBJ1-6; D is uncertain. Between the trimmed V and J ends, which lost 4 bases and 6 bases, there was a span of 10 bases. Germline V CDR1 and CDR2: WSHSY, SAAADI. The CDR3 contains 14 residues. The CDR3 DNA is TGCGCCAGCAGTGTTGCGGGAGGTAATTCACCCCTCCACTTT. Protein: CASSVAGGNSPLHF.

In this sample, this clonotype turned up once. Here the CDR3 DNA reads TGTGCCAGCAGCTTAGACCTGTACACTGAAGCTTTCTTT. Translating gives CASSLDLYTEAFF. The chain couples TRBV11-2 to TRBJ1-1; D ambiguous. Trimming left V 0 bases short and J 3 bases short, with 5 bases between. This CDR3 contains 13 residues. The V gene's germline CDR1 is SGHAT and CDR2 FQNNGV.

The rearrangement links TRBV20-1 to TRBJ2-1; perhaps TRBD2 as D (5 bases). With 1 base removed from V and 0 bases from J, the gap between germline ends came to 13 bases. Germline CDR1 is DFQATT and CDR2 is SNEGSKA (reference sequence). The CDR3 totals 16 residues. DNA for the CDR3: TGCAGTGCTAGAGTCCCGGACTTGAGCTCCTACAATGAGCAGTTCTTC. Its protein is CSARVPDLSSYNEQFF.

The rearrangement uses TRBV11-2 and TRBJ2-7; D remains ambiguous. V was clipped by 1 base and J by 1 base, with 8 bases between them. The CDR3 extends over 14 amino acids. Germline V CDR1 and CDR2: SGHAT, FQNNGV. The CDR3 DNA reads TGTGCCAGCAGCTTAGCCTCTCGTTCCTACGAGCAGTACTTC. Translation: CASSLASRSYEQYF.

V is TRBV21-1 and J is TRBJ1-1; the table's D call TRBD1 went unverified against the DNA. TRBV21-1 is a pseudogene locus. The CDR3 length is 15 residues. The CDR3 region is CASSPQRDPGVRAFF. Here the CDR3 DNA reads TGTGCCAGCAGCCCACAACGGGACCCAGGGGTTCGGGCTTTCTTT.

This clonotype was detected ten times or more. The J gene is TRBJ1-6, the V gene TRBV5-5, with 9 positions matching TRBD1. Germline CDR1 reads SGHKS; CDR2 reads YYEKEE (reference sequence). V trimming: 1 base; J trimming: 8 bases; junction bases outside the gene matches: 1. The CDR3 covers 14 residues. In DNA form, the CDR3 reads TGTGCCAGCAGCTTGCGGGACAGGGATTCACCCCTCCACTTT. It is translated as CASSLRDRDSPLHF.

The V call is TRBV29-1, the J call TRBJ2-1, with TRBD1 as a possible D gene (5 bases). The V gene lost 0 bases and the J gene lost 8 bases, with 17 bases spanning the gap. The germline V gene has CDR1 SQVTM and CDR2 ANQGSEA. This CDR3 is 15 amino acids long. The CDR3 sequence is CSVEERRRVVHEQFF. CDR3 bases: TGCAGCGTTGAAGAGAGGCGCAGGGTAGTCCATGAGCAGTTCTTC.

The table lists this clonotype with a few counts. The DNA for the CDR3 is TGCGCCAGCAGCTTGGGTGGGTTGGCAGATACGCAGTATTTT. This encodes CASSLGGLADTQYF. The chain combines TRBV5-1 with TRBJ2-3, with unresolved D. V gave up 0 bases and J gave up 4 bases, with 9 bases separating them. The CDR3 runs 14 residues. Germline V gene lookup returns CDR1 SGHRS and CDR2 YFSETQ.

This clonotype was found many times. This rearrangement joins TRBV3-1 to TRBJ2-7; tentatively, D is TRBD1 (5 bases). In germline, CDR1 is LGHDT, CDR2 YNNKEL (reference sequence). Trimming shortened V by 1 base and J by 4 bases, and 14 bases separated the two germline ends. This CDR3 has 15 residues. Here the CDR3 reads CASSQGSRVGYEQYF. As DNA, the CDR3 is TGTGCCAGCAGCCAAGGTAGCAGGGTCGGTTACGAGCAGTACTTC.

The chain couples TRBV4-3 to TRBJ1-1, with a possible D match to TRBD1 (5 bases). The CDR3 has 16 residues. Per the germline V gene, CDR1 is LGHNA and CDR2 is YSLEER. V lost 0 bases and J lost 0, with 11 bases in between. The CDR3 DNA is TGCGCCAGCAGCCAAGAGGTATGGGGGTTGAACACTGAAGCTTTCTTT. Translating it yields CASSQEVWGLNTEAFF.

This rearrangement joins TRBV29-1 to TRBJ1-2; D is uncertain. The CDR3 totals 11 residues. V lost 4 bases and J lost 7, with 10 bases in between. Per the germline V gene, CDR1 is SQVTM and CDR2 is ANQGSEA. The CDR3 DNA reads TGCAGCGTTGTTTCCCGGATTGGCTACACCTTC. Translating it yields CSVVSRIGYTF.

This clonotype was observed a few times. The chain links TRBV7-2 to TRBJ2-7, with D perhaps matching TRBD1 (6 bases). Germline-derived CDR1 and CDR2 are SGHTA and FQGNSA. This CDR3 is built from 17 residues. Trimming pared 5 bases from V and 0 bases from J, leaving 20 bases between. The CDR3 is CASSTHWGQTSSYEQYF. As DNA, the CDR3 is TGTGCCAGCAGCACCCATTGGGGGCAGACGAGCTCCTACGAGCAGTACTTC.

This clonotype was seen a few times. CDR3 DNA sequence: TGTGCCAGCAGCGTCCAGGGGGGATCTAGCACAGATACGCAGTATTTT. This gives the protein CASSVQGGSSTDTQYF. The chain uses TRBV9 and TRBJ2-3; TRBD1 might be the D (7 bases). Germline assignment: CDR1 SGDLS and CDR2 YYNGEE. This CDR3 is built from 16 residues. V was cut by 2 bases and J by 0 bases, with 13 bases left in between.

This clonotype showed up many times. The CDR3 DNA sequence: TGTGCCAGCAGTCCCCCGGGACTAGCGGGGGGGCCGAAAGAGCAGTTCTTC. Translated, it gives CASSPPGLAGGPKEQFF. V usage is TRBV6-5 and J usage is TRBJ2-1, with 16 nucleotides matching TRBD2. Germline V gives CDR1 MNHEY, CDR2 SVGAGI. V trimming: 5 bases; J trimming: 10 bases; junction bases outside the gene matches: 11. The CDR3 spans 17 residues.

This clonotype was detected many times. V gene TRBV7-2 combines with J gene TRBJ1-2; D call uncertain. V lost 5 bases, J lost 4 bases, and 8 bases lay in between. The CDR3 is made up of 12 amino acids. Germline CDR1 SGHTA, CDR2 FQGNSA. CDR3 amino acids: CASSRDRYGYTF. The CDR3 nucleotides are TGTGCCAGCAGCCGCGACCGCTATGGCTACACCTTC.